These 29 T cell receptor beta chains originate from one sample sequenced in a study of cytomegalovirus exposure and HLA in healthy donors. Use of 60 Vbeta and 13 Jbeta primers characterized the PCR. Assay used: immunoSEQ multiplex PCR; TCRdb lists only in-frame clones, some missing. Of 150,000 to 200,000 clones in the sample, 80% to 85% were seen once. Sequencing was carried out using PBMCs. The receptor source for this set is a woman between 18 and 29 years old in good health and CMV-seronegative.

CDR3 nucleotides: TGCGCCAGCAGCGGGGGGGTCGGGGGGGCGAACACTGAAGCTTTCTTT. As protein: CASSGGVGGANTEAFF. J is TRBJ1-1 and V is TRBV10-2, with D perhaps TRBD1 (6 bases). The germline CDR1 and CDR2 sequences are WSHSY and SAAADI. Trimming removed 6 bases at V and 1 base at J, with 18 bases between. The length of the CDR3 is 16 residues.

The gene calls are TRBV27 and TRBJ2-7; tentatively, D is TRBD2 (6 bases). The CDR3 extends over 12 amino acids. Deletions cut 8 bases from V and 3 bases from J, with 11 bases between. CDR1 is MNHEY and CDR2 is SMNVEV in the germline V gene (reference sequence). The chain's CDR3 is CASRSRGYEQYF. In nucleotides, the CDR3 is TGTGCCAGCCGTTCGCGGGGCTACGAGCAGTACTTC.

This rearrangement joins TRBV5-5 to TRBJ2-3; TRBD2 agrees at 8 bases. Germline V gene sequence: CDR1 SGHKS, CDR2 YYEKEE (reference sequence). The CDR3 loop spans 15 amino acids. V gave up 2 bases and J gave up 2 bases; unmatched junction bases: 4. The CDR3, as DNA: TGTGCCAGCAGCTTTAGCGGGACCCCCACAGATACGCAGTATTTT. Translation gives CASSFSGTPTDTQYF.

V is TRBV7-9 and J is TRBJ2-2, with D unclear. The ends were cut back, 4 bases at V and 5 bases at J, with 17 bases in the middle. Germline lookup yields CDR1 SEHNR and CDR2 FQNEAQ (reference sequence). The CDR3 is 16 residues long. CDR3 bases: TGTGCCAGCAGCTACCGGAGAGGTAGCTTGACCGGGGAGCTGTTTTTT. Encoded protein: CASSYRRGSLTGELFF.

The rearrangement uses TRBV7-2 and TRBJ2-5, with D perhaps TRBD2 (6 bases). The CDR3 extends over 15 amino acids. Per germline, CDR1 SGHTA and CDR2 FQGNSA. Trimming cost V 0 bases and J 3 bases, with 11 bases left between them. In DNA form, the CDR3 reads TGTGCCAGCAGCTTAGCGTGGGCGGGGAAAGAGACCCAGTACTTC. This gives the protein CASSLAWAGKETQYF.

Details on this clone: One junction end does not reproduce the germline sequence, and a read error may be involved. The chain has TRBV7-9 and TRBJ2-4; possibly TRBD1 for D (6 bases). Germline V gene lookup returns CDR1 SEHNR and CDR2 FQNEAQ (reference sequence). This CDR3 contains 15 residues. Written as DNA, the CDR3 is TGTTCCAGCAACCCTACAGGGCCAGCCAAAAACATTCAGTACTTC. It codes for CSSNPTGPAKNIQYF.

The sample holds a few counts of this clone. The chain has TRBV10-3 and TRBJ2-3, with 10 bases that match TRBD2. J was trimmed by 2 bases and V by 5 bases; bases with no gene match: 7. Germline loops: CDR1 ENHRY, CDR2 SYGVKD. The length of the CDR3 is 16 residues. The CDR3 DNA sequence: TGTGCCATCAGTAGGGATGGACTAGCGGTCACAGATACGCAGTATTTT. It encodes CAISRDGLAVTDTQYF.

The gene calls are TRBV18 and TRBJ1-1; a possible D gene is TRBD1 (5 bases). The ends were cut back, 3 bases at V and 4 bases at J, with 12 bases in the middle. CDR1 and CDR2 (germline): KGHSH, LQKENI. The CDR3 consists of 14 residues. This CDR3 is CASSPPSGVTEAFF. The CDR3 nucleotides are TGTGCCAGCTCACCCCCCTCGGGGGTCACTGAAGCTTTCTTT. The full variable domain, in which reference TRBV18 and TRBJ1-1 provide the parts outside the CDR3, is NAGVMQNPRHLVRRRGQEARLRCSPMKGHSHVYWYRQLPEEGLKFMVYLQKENIIDESGMPKERFSAEFPKEGPSILRIQQVVRGDSAAYFCASSPPSGVTEAFFGQGTRLTVV.

The chain employs TRBV18 and TRBJ1-2, with TRBD1 identical over 7 bases. CDR1 KGHSH and CDR2 LQKENI come from the germline V gene. Losses at the gene ends were 3 bases for V and 1 base for J; bases not matched to a gene: 11. The CDR3 covers 17 residues. CDR3 region: CASSPSRFRDSNYGYTF. The CDR3 DNA is TGTGCCAGCTCACCGTCAAGGTTCCGGGACAGTAACTATGGCTACACCTTC. Full variable domain (rest looked up from reference TRBV18 and TRBJ1-2): NAGVMQNPRHLVRRRGQEARLRCSPMKGHSHVYWYRQLPEEGLKFMVYLQKENIIDESGMPKERFSAEFPKEGPSILRIQQVVRGDSAAYFCASSPSRFRDSNYGYTFGSGTRLTVV.

This clone was counted a single time. The V gene is TRBV10-2, the J gene TRBJ2-1; D call uncertain. V gave up 2 bases and J gave up 6 bases, with 5 bases separating them. CDR1 WSHSY and CDR2 SAAADI come from the germline V gene. This CDR3 comprises 12 residues. The CDR3 spells CASSEGTNEQFF. The CDR3 DNA reads as TGCGCCAGCAGTGAGGGCACCAATGAGCAGTTCTTC.

The rearrangement joins TRBV28 to TRBJ1-2, with 9 nucleotides matching TRBD1. J gave up 5 bases and V 5 bases, and 12 bases lay outside the gene matches. Germline CDR1 MDHEN, CDR2 SYDVKM. This CDR3 has 16 residues. CDR3 in amino acids: CASSTAKGTGFYGYTF. The CDR3 region has the DNA TGTGCCAGCAGTACCGCGAAAGGGACAGGGTTTTATGGCTACACCTTC.

The V and J genes are TRBV19 and TRBJ2-2; maybe TRBD2 (5 bases). V lost 4 bases and J lost 0, with 9 bases in between. CDR3 size: 15 residues. Germline lookup yields CDR1 LNHDA and CDR2 SQIVND (reference sequence). The CDR3, as DNA: TGTGCCAGTAGTAGAGGGTACGCGAACACCGGGGAGCTGTTTTTT. The encoded protein is CASSRGYANTGELFF.

V and J are TRBV13 and TRBJ1-2, with 8 nucleotides matching TRBD1. V shed 1 base and J 6 bases; nucleotides not matched to a gene: 1. Germline V CDR1 and CDR2: PRHDT, FYEKMQ (reference sequence). This CDR3 is 13 amino acids long. As DNA, the CDR3 is TGTGCCAGCAGCTTAGACAGGGGGGATGGCTACACCTTC. Residues: CASSLDRGDGYTF.

The chain carries TRBV10-3 and TRBJ2-2; 11 bases agree with TRBD2. The CDR3 has 16 residues. CDR1 ENHRY and CDR2 SYGVKD come from the germline V gene. V dropped 2 bases and J dropped 5; count of bases not matched to a gene: 4. The CDR3 region has the DNA TGTGCCATCAGTGAGCGGCTAGCGGGAGGTACCGGGGAGCTGTTTTTT. Its translation: CAISERLAGGTGELFF.

This chain joins TRBV6-5 and TRBJ2-7; TRBD1 is a possible D gene (5 bases). V lost 0 bases and J 5 bases, leaving 8 bases between the germline ends. The germline CDR1 and CDR2 sequences are MNHEY and SVGAGI. This CDR3 comprises 13 residues. The CDR3 coding sequence is TGTGCCAGCAGTTACTCAGGGGTGGACGAGCAGTACTTC. Translating gives CASSYSGVDEQYF.

The genes are TRBV7-9 and TRBJ2-5, with TRBD1 matching over 7 bases. This CDR3 comprises 15 residues. CDR1 is SEHNR, CDR2 FQNEAQ, per germline (reference sequence). Losses at the gene ends were 5 bases for V and 2 bases for J; bases not matched to a gene: 8. The CDR3 DNA reads TGTGCCAGCAGCCTACGGGACAGTTCGCAAGAGACCCAGTACTTC. Translated: CASSLRDSSQETQYF.

The chain has TRBV6-6 and TRBJ1-4; maybe TRBD1 (5 bases). Germline CDR1 reads MNHNY; CDR2 reads SVGAGI (reference sequence). The CDR3 length is 16 residues. Trimming removed 2 bases from V and 0 bases from J, with 10 bases in between. This chain's CDR3 is CASSYGGSATNEKLFF. CDR3 nucleotide sequence: TGTGCCAGCAGTTACGGGGGGTCGGCAACTAATGAAAAACTGTTTTTT.

This clone came up a few times. The chain links TRBV5-6 to TRBJ1-1; 7 bases agree with TRBD1. This CDR3 comprises 14 residues. Trimming removed 4 bases from V and 1 base from J; junction bases left unmatched: 4. Germline V gene lookup returns CDR1 SGHDT and CDR2 YYEEEE. In DNA, the CDR3 is TGTGCCAGCAGCCCGGACAGGAGGAACACTGAAGCTTTCTTT. This codes for CASSPDRRNTEAFF.

The chain is built from TRBV11-3 and TRBJ2-2; 7 nucleotides agree with TRBD2. CDR1 is SGHNT, CDR2 YENEEA, per germline. This CDR3 spans 16 amino acids. The junction had 16 bases not matched to a gene; V was cut back by 3 bases and J by 12 bases. CDR3 sequence reads: CASSFSLMGGSPKLFF. In nucleotides, the CDR3 is TGTGCCAGCAGCTTTTCCCTTATGGGCGGGAGCCCGAAGCTGTTTTTT.

This chain connects TRBV6-5 to TRBJ1-2; weak D call: TRBD1 (5 bases). This CDR3 contains 15 residues. Trimming shortened V by 5 bases and J by 7 bases, and 20 bases separated the two germline ends. The germline CDR1 and CDR2 sequences are MNHEY and SVGAGI. CDR3: CASSLGLEGNTGYTF. In DNA, the CDR3 is TGTGCCAGCAGTCTAGGACTGGAGGGGAACACTGGCTACACCTTC.

The gene calls are TRBV7-2 and TRBJ2-3; 11 nucleotides match TRBD2. Unmatched junction bases numbered 13, after V lost 2 bases and J lost 3 bases. The length of the CDR3 is 19 residues. CDR1 and CDR2 from the germline V gene are SGHTA and FQGNSA. CDR3 sequence reads: CASSLTEGLAGYRTDTQYF. As DNA, the CDR3 is TGTGCCAGCAGCTTAACCGAAGGACTAGCGGGCTATAGAACAGATACGCAGTATTTT.

The chain combines TRBV7-2 with TRBJ2-5; TRBD2 aligns across 7 bases. The V gene's germline CDR1 is SGHTA and CDR2 FQGNSA. The CDR3 sequence is 13 residues long. V trimming: 4 bases; J trimming: 5 bases; junction bases outside the gene matches: 4. CDR3 region: CASSYGGLETQYF. In DNA, the CDR3 is TGTGCCAGCAGCTACGGGGGGTTGGAGACCCAGTACTTC.

This chain connects TRBV6-5 to TRBJ2-5, with 8 nucleotides matching TRBD1. V shed 5 bases and J 6 bases; nucleotides not matched to a gene: 11. The CDR3 is 15 residues long. The germline CDR1 and CDR2 sequences are MNHEY and SVGAGI. This CDR3 reads CASSAGQGGTQTQYF. In DNA form, the CDR3 reads TGTGCCAGCAGTGCCGGACAGGGAGGCACGCAGACCCAGTACTTC.

This CDR3 is CASSLTGGLYYGYTF. CDR3 nucleotide sequence: TGTGCCAGCAGCTTGACAGGGGGCCTATACTATGGCTACACCTTC. The chain has TRBV9 and TRBJ1-2; 10 positions match TRBD1. This CDR3 is built from 15 residues. Germline values: CDR1 SGDLS, CDR2 YYNGEE. V gave up 4 bases and J gave up 3 bases; unmatched junction bases: 6.

The CDR3 coding sequence is TGTGCCTGGGACTGGGACAGCGGGGGAGAGACCCAGTACTTC. Protein product: CAWDWDSGGETQYF. The rearrangement links TRBV30 to TRBJ2-5; weak D call: TRBD2 (8 bases). Trimming stripped 5 bases from V and 4 bases from J, with 17 bases between. The V gene's germline CDR1 is GTSNPN and CDR2 SVGIG (reference sequence). The CDR3 loop spans 14 amino acids.

The chain employs TRBV2 and TRBJ2-3; the D gene is possibly TRBD1 (5 bases). CDR3 length: 15 amino acids. Trimming removed 4 bases from V and 1 base from J, with 12 bases in between. Looked up from germline, CDR1 is SNHLY and CDR2 is FYNNEI. The CDR3 DNA reads TGTGCCAGCAGTGGGGGCCGGAAGGGCACAGATACGCAGTATTTT. It is translated as CASSGGRKGTDTQYF.

This chain links TRBV4-3 with TRBJ2-1, with D perhaps matching TRBD2 (6 bases). The CDR3 contains 16 residues. Germline CDR1 LGHNA, CDR2 YSLEER. Deletions cut 0 bases from V and 4 bases from J, with 13 bases between. CDR3 coding DNA: TGCGCCAGCAGCCAAGAGGTACTAGCAAGGTACAATGAGCAGTTCTTC. Translated: CASSQEVLARYNEQFF.

This chain links TRBV7-9 with TRBJ2-1; TRBD1 agrees at 7 bases. Germline CDR1 SEHNR, CDR2 FQNEAQ (reference sequence). This CDR3 region has 15 residues. The ends lost 5 bases at V and 5 bases at J; junction bases unmatched: 9. The CDR3 here is CASSQRQGVNNEQFF. CDR3 bases: TGTGCCAGCAGCCAGCGACAGGGAGTAAACAATGAGCAGTTCTTC.

The chain joins TRBV2 to TRBJ2-5, with 7 bases matching TRBD1. Germline-derived CDR1 and CDR2 are SNHLY and FYNNEI. This CDR3 region has 18 residues. J was trimmed by 5 bases and V by 6 bases; bases with no gene match: 21. The CDR3 DNA follows: TGTGCCAGCAGGCCTACCACAGGGGCGCAGGATAGGGCGGAGACCCAGTACTTC. Translation: CASRPTTGAQDRAETQYF.